This T cell receptor beta chain is from a study of beta chain features in type 1 diabetes. Study-level information: Age, gender, cell numbers and subset yield matched between patients and controls. General study points: All four CD4+ subsets of Type 1 diabetes patients contained TCRB CDR3s that were moderately but significantly shorter.

CDR3 size: 16 residues. Germline V CDR1 and CDR2: KGHSH, LQKENI. Trimming took off 0 bases at V and 5 bases at J, with 16 bases between the two ends. Each of the CD4+ naive, central memory, regulatory and stem cell-like memory populations was sorted via CD45RO/CCR7/CD25/CD127/CD95/CD27. In regard to this clone: As yet, its antigen is unknown.

Expressed TCRB transcripts were sequenced, since all the RNA that had been isolated was reverse transcribed. This table comes from immunoSEQ multiplex PCR, and its TCRdb copy is limited to in-frame clones, with some not included. The sample holds fewer than 350,000 clones, approximately 15% seen once. The chain uses TRBV18 and TRBJ2-5; tentative D call: TRBD2 (7 bases). Sample: naive CD4+ T cells from blood. The receptor comes from a man younger than 30 with type 1 diabetes. CDR3 DNA sequence: TGTGCCAGCTCACCACCGTTTGGCGGGGGCGAGGAGACCCAGTACTTC. Translated, it gives CASSPPFGGGEETQYF.